Below are 4 T cell receptor beta chains sequenced from a single sample in a study of OX40 agonist ivuxolimab in advanced cancers. Assay used: immunoSEQ multiplex PCR; TCRdb lists only in-frame clones, some missing. This table has some 80,000 clones, approximately 90% appearing once. The sample in question was CD4+ or CD8+ T cells sorted from blood, obtained in a trial of the OX40 agonist ivuxolimab. Receptors originate from an adult with an advanced solid tumor such as melanoma, head and neck, liver or kidney cancer.

In nucleotides, the CDR3 is TGTGCCAGCAGTGAATGGGGCTTGAACACTGAAGCTTTCTTT. This encodes CASSEWGLNTEAFF. V is TRBV6-1 and J is TRBJ1-1, with D possibly matching TRBD1 (5 bases). Deletions cut 2 bases from V and 0 bases from J, with 7 bases between. CDR1 and CDR2 from the germline V gene are MNHNS and SASEGT. The CDR3 is 14 residues long.

The chain couples TRBV9 to TRBJ2-1; 8 bases agree with TRBD1. This CDR3 comprises 13 residues. The germline V gene encodes CDR1 SGDLS and CDR2 YYNGEE. J gave up 6 bases and V 3 bases, and 2 bases lay outside the gene matches. The DNA of the CDR3 is TGTGCCAGCAGCGCTACAGGGGGCAATGAGCAGTTCTTC. Its protein product is CASSATGGNEQFF.

The chain joins TRBV18 to TRBJ2-7; D is uncertain. V shed 3 bases and J shed 2 bases, with 11 bases lying between them. In germline, CDR1 is KGHSH, CDR2 LQKENI. The length of the CDR3 is 14 residues. CDR3 loop: CASSPLLGPYEQYF. DNA of the CDR3: TGTGCCAGCTCACCCCTACTGGGCCCCTACGAGCAGTACTTC.

V usage is TRBV5-1 and J usage is TRBJ2-2; D not certain. V lost 2 bases to trimming and J lost 6 bases, with 8 bases between them. Germline V gives CDR1 SGHRS, CDR2 YFSETQ. The CDR3 runs to 13 residues. CDR3 sequence reads: CASSFKGAGELFF. The DNA of the CDR3 is TGCGCCAGCAGCTTTAAGGGCGCCGGGGAGCTGTTTTTT.